What follows describes a single T cell receptor (beta chain). Its antigen remains unidentified. This sample was included in a study of cytomegalovirus exposure and HLA in healthy donors. Study-wide findings and caveats: Donor immune exposure was known only as CMV serostatus. Certain sequence variants were highly shared and formed a cluster, and this cluster was likely a sequencing artifact. When the data were analyzed later, several of the most significant clusters appeared to be linked to common viral pathogens.

Both 60 Vbeta primers and 13 Jbeta primers went into the PCR. Only in-frame clones appear in the TCRdb table, and some are missing; sequencing was by immunoSEQ multiplex PCR. Of 150,000 to 180,000 clones in the sample, around 82% were seen once. The V and J ends lost 3 bases and 6 bases, in that order; junction bases with no gene match: 6. The germline CDR1 and CDR2 sequences are KGHSH and LQKENI. This CDR3 has 15 residues. The sequence came from a woman between 40 and 55 years old in good health and CMV-seropositive. The sample taken for sequencing was PBMCs. This chain uses TRBV18 with TRBJ2-4, with 9 bases lining up with TRBD2. This CDR3 is CASSPPTSGRNIQYF. CDR3 bases: TGTGCCAGCTCACCGCCGACTAGCGGACGAAACATTCAGTACTTC.